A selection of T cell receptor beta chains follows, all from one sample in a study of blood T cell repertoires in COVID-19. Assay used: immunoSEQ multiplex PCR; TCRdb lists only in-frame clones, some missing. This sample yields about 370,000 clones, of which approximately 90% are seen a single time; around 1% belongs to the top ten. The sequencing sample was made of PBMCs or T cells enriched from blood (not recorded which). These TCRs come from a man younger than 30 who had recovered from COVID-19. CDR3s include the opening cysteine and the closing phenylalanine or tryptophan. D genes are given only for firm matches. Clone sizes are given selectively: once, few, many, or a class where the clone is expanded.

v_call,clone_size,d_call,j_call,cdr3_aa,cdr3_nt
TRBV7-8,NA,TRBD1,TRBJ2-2,CASSLGAGGNTGELFF,TGTGCCAGCAGCTTAGGGGCAGGGGGCAACACCGGGGAGCTGTTTTTT
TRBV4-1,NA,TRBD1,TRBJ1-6,CASSPDISTGARSPLHF,TGCGCCAGCAGCCCAGATATCTCGACAGGGGCGAGATCACCCCTCCACTTT
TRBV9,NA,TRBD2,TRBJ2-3,CASSGGVNTDTQYF,TGTGCCAGCTCCGGGGGGGTAAACACAGATACGCAGTATTTT
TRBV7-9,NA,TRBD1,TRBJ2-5,CASSSDRGKTQYF,TGTGCCAGCAGCTCGGACAGGGGCAAGACCCAGTACTTC
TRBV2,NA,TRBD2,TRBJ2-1,CASRQREGYNEQFF,TGTGCCAGCAGACAGCGGGAGGGATACAATGAGCAGTTCTTC
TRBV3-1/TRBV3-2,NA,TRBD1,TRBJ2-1,CASRTRGTGIFNEQFF,TGTGCCAGCAGGACCAGGGGGACAGGGATATTCAATGAGCAGTTCTTC
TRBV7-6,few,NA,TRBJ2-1,CASSFVNSYNEQFF,TGTGCCAGCAGCTTTGTAAACTCCTACAATGAGCAGTTCTTC
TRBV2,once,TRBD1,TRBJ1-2,CASSERDSPNYGYTF,TGTGCCAGCAGTGAAAGGGACAGTCCTAACTATGGCTACACCTTC
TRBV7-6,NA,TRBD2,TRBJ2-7,CASSSLAGGPEEQYF,TGTGCCAGCAGCTCATTAGCGGGAGGGCCGGAAGAGCAGTACTTC
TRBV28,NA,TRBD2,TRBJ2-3,CASDMIAGHTDTQYF,TGTGCCAGCGATATGATAGCGGGACACACAGATACGCAGTATTTT
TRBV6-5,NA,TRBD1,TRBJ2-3,CASTGTGDTQYF,TGTGCCAGCACCGGGACAGGAGATACGCAGTATTTT
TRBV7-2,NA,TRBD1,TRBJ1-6,CASLGQGATLPLHF,TGTGCCAGCTTAGGGCAGGGGGCTACTCTCCCCCTCCACTTT
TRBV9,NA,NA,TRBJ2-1,CASSVAGSGGSYNEQFF,TGTGCCAGCAGCGTAGCGGGTAGCGGAGGCTCCTACAATGAGCAGTTCTTC
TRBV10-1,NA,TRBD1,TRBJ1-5,CASSESTGGRSNQPQHF,TGCGCCAGCAGTGAGTCAACAGGGGGCAGGAGCAATCAGCCCCAGCATTTT
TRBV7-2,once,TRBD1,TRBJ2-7,CASSLTGLLYEQYF,TGTGCCAGCAGCCTGACAGGGCTCCTCTACGAGCAGTACTTC
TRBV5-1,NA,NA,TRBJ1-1,CASSLNLNTEAFF,TGCGCCAGCAGCTTGAACTTGAACACTGAAGCTTTCTTT
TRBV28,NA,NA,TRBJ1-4,CASGQQNEKLFF,TGTGCCAGCGGACAGCAGAATGAAAAACTGTTTTTT
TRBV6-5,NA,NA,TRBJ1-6,CASSYYRREYNSPLHF,TGTGCCAGCAGTTACTATCGACGGGAGTATAATTCACCCCTCCACTTT